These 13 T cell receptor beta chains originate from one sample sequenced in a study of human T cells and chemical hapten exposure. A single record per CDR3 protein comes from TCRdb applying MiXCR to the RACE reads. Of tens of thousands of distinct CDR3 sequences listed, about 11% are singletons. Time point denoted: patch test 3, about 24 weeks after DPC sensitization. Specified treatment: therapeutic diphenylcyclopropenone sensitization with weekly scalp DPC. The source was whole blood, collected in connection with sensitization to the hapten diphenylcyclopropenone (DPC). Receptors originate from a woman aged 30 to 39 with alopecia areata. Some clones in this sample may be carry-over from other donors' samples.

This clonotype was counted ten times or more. CDR3 in DNA: TGTGCCAGCAACACCCCGGATAGAAGGATTAACTATGGCTACACCTTC. This sequence encodes CASNTPDRRINYGYTF. J is TRBJ1-2 and V is TRBV6-2 or TRBV6-3, with D hard to call. The CDR3 covers 16 residues. Germline V gene sequence: CDR1 MNHEY, CDR2 SVGEGT. V lost 7 bases to trimming and J lost 1 base, with 19 bases between them.

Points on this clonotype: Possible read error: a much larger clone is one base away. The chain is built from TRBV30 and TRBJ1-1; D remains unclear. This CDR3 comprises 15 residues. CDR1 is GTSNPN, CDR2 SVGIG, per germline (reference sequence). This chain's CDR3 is CAWGQRRTLNTEALF. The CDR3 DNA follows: TGTGCCTGGGGGCAGCGTAGGACTTTGAACACTGAAGCTCTCTTT.

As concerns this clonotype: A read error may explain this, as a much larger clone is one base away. The CDR3 spells CVSSPQLNNEQFF. For the CDR3, the DNA is TGTGTCAGCTCCCCCCAGCTGAACAATGAGCAGTTCTTC. This rearrangement joins TRBV18 to TRBJ2-1; D gene ambiguous. CDR3 length equals 13 residues. The germline V gene has CDR1 KGHSH and CDR2 LQKENI.

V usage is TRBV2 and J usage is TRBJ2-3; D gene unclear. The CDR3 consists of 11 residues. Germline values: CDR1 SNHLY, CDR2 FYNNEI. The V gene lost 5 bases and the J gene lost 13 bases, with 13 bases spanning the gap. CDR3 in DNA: TGTGCCAGCAGTCTGACGCATAGGGAGTATTTT. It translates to CASSLTHREYF.

CDR3 sequence reads: CASSLRNNYGYTF. DNA for the CDR3: TGTGCCAGCAGCTTACGGAATAACTATGGCTACACCTTC. The V and J genes are TRBV7-9 and TRBJ1-2; D gene ambiguous. There are 13 residues in the CDR3. In germline, CDR1 is SEHNR, CDR2 FQNEAQ (reference sequence). V was trimmed by 2 bases and J by 1 base, leaving 5 bases between them.

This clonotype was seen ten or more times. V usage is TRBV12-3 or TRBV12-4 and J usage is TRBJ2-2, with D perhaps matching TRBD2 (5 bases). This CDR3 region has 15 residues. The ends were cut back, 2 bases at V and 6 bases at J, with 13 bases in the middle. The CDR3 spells CASSLTPGVPGELFF. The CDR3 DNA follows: TGTGCCAGCAGTTTAACCCCCGGGGTCCCCGGGGAGCTGTTTTTT.

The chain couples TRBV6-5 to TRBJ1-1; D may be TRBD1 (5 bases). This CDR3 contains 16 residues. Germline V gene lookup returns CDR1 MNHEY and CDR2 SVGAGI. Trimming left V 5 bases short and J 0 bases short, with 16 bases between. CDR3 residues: CASSNTGTALNTEAFF. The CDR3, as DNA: TGTGCCAGCAGTAACACCGGGACGGCCTTGAACACTGAAGCTTTCTTT.

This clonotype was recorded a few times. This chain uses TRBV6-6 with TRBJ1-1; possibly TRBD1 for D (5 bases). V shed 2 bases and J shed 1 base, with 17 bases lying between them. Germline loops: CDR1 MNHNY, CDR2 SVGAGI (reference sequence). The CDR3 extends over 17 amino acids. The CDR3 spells CASSYPPQGGSNTEAFF. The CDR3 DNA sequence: TGTGCCAGCAGTTACCCCCCCCAGGGAGGATCGAACACTGAAGCTTTCTTT.

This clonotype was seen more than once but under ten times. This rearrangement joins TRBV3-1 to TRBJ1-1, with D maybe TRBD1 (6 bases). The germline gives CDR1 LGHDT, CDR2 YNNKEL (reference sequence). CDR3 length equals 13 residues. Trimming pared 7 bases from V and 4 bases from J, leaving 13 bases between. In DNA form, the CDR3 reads TGTGCCAGCACCTCTTGGGGGGCCACTGAAGCTTTCTTT. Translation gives CASTSWGATEAFF. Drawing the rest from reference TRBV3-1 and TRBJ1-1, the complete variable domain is DTAVSQTPKYLVTQMGNDKSIKCEQNLGHDTMYWYKQDSKKFLKIMFSYNNKELIINETVPNRFSPKSPDKAHLNLHINSLELGDSAVYFCASTSWGATEAFFGQGTRLTVV.

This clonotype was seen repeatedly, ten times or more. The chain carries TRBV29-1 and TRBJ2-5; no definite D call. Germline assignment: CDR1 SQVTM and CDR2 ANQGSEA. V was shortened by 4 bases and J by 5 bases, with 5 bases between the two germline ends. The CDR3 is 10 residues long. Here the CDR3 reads CSVGRETQYF. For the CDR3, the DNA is TGCAGCGTTGGCAGGGAGACCCAGTACTTC.

The CDR3, as DNA: TGCAGTGCTAGAGGAGGGGACACACGCACAGATACGCAGTATTTT. Translation: CSARGGDTRTDTQYF. The chain is built from TRBV20-1 and TRBJ2-3, with a tentative D call TRBD1 (6 bases). The germline V and J ends were trimmed by 1 base and 1 base, with 12 bases remaining between them. The germline V gene encodes CDR1 DFQATT and CDR2 SNEGSKA (reference sequence). The length of the CDR3 is 15 residues.

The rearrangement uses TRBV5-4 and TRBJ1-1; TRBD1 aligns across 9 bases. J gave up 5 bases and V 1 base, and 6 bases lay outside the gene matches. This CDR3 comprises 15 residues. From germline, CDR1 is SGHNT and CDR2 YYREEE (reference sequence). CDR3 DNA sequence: TGTGCCAGCAGCTTGCAGGGGACAGGGTATACTGAAGCTTTCTTT. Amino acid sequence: CASSLQGTGYTEAFF.

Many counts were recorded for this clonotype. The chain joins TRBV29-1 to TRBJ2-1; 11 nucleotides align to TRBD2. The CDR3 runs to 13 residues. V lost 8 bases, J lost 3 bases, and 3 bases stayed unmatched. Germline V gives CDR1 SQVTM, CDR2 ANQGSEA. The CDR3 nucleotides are TGCAGCATTACTAGCGGGAGCTACAATGAGCAGTTCTTC. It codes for CSITSGSYNEQFF.